The 3 T cell receptor beta chains in this list originate from one sample, sequenced in a study of human T cells and chemical hapten exposure. Indicated time point: patch test 3, about 24 weeks after DPC sensitization. Treatment reported: therapeutic diphenylcyclopropenone sensitization with weekly scalp DPC. From the RACE reads, TCRdb called clonotypes with MiXCR, one entry per CDR3 protein. This table has tens of thousands of distinct CDR3 sequences, 10% to 15% appearing once. The sample was whole blood, taken in connection with sensitization to the hapten diphenylcyclopropenone (DPC). These receptors all stem from a woman aged 45-65 years with alopecia areata. Some clones in this sample may be carry-over from other donors' samples.

The sample holds a few counts of this clonotype. This sequence joins TRBV6-1 and TRBJ2-6; TRBD2 matches 12 bases. Germline lookup yields CDR1 MNHNS and CDR2 SASEGT. The CDR3 spans 18 residues. The trim removed 7 bases at V and 2 bases at J, leaving 9 bases unmatched. In DNA form, the CDR3 reads TGTGCCAGCATTCTGACTAGCGGGAGAAATACTGGGGCCAACGTCCTGACTTTC. The encoded protein is CASILTSGRNTGANVLTF.

The table lists this clonotype with many counts. J is TRBJ2-1 and V is TRBV4-2; the D is unclear. CDR1 is LGHNA and CDR2 is YNFKEQ in the germline V gene. The V end lost 0 bases, the J end lost 0 bases, and 9 bases lay between the germline ends. This CDR3 is 16 amino acids long. The CDR3 coding sequence is TGTGCCAGCAGCCAAGAACGGACGAGCTCCTACAATGAGCAGTTCTTC. Translating gives CASSQERTSSYNEQFF.

At least ten counts were recorded for this clonotype. This chain uses TRBV4-1 with TRBJ2-1; 7 bases are shared with TRBD2. Trimming at V came to 1 base and at J to 3 bases, leaving 6 bases not matched to a gene. The CDR3 spans 16 residues. From germline, CDR1 is MGHRA and CDR2 YSYEKL. DNA of the CDR3: TGCGCCAGCAGCCAAGCGGGGAGGGCCGTCTACAATGAGCAGTTCTTC. This codes for CASSQAGRAVYNEQFF.